This passage covers 15 T cell receptor beta chains from one sample sequenced in a study of CD8+CD57+ T cells in acquired aplastic anemia. All patients picked for sequencing had shown, by flow cytometry, an expansion of CD8+CD57+ cells. Genomic DNA acted as the template from which TCR beta VDJ combination and CDR3 sequence profiling were carried out. MiXCR was run by TCRdb on the reads, yielding one entry per CDR3 protein. The repertoire has fewer than 300,000 distinct CDR3 sequences, approximately 82% of them found once; the top ten carry 35% to 50%. The sequenced material came from sorted CD4+, CD8+, or CD8+CD57+ T cells (not recorded which) from PBMCs. The source is a human donor with aplastic anemia.

There are a few counts of this clonotype. A much more abundant neighbour one base away suggests this may be a read error. The CDR3 does not close with the conserved phenylalanine or tryptophan, likely indicating a read error. The DNA is omitted, as the CDR3 cannot be located on it reliably, and the CDR3 follows TCRdb's listing. J is TRBJ2-3 and V is TRBV9; no DNA check was done on the table's D call, TRBD1. The CDR3 extends over 13 residues, inclusive of both ends. Looked up from germline, CDR1 is SGDLS and CDR2 is YYNGEE. The CDR3 spells CASSVGVSGNQPL.

V and J are TRBV7-8 and TRBJ2-7, with no clear D. Germline V lookup: CDR1 SGHVS, CDR2 FQNEAQ. Trimming removed 3 bases at V and 1 base at J, with 22 bases between. There are 18 residues in the CDR3. Here the CDR3 DNA reads TGTGCCAGCAGCTTTCAGCCAGACGGCGCAGCCCATTCCTACGAGCAGTACGTC. Translation gives CASSFQPDGAAHSYEQYV.

As to this clonotype: Its ends do not fully match the called genes, so a read error is possible. This chain joins TRBV25-1 and TRBJ2-7; 8 bases fit TRBD1. The CDR3 totals 15 residues. From germline, CDR1 is MGHDK and CDR2 SYGVNS. CDR3 protein: CASSDGTGRAYEQYF. CDR3 sequence (DNA): TGCGCCAGCAGTGATGGGACAGGTAGGGCCTACGAGCAGTACTTC.

The chain has TRBV9 and TRBJ1-1; D gene ambiguous. V lost 3 bases, J lost 6 bases, and 24 bases lay in between. Germline assignment: CDR1 SGDLS and CDR2 YYNGEE. The CDR3 covers 17 residues. Written as DNA, the CDR3 is TGTGCCAGCAGCGGGGGTGACCGAAAGGGAGGAATCGCTGAAGCTTTCTTT. Translating gives CASSGGDRKGGIAEAFF.

Concerning this clonotype itself: The DNA is omitted, as the CDR3 cannot be located on it reliably, and the CDR3 follows TCRdb's listing. The genes are TRBV7-9 and TRBJ2-5; TRBD1, as called in the table, went unchecked against the DNA. Including both end residues, the CDR3 is 14 amino acids long. CDR1 and CDR2 (germline): SEHNR, FQNEAQ (reference sequence). The CDR3 here is CASSLVTGELFFGF.

This chain connects TRBV5-5 to TRBJ2-3; tentative D call: TRBD2 (6 bases). The CDR3 is 14 amino acids. Germline assignment: CDR1 SGHKS and CDR2 YYEKEE (reference sequence). V dropped 3 bases and J dropped 6 bases, with 14 bases sitting between them. The CDR3 protein is CASSSSEGPDTQYF. The CDR3 bases are TGTGCCAGCAGCTCCTCGGAGGGTCCCGATACGCAGTATTTT.

Comment on this clonotype: This is likely a read error, given that the CDR3 carries no conserved phenylalanine or tryptophan at its end. The chain carries TRBV6-1 and TRBJ2-7; D is ambiguous. Germline CDR1 is MNHNS and CDR2 is SASEGT. The ends were cut back, 5 bases at V and 6 bases at J, with 17 bases in the middle. The CDR3 has 14 residues. The CDR3 reads CASSTTGSSREQYL. The CDR3 bases are TGTGCCAGCAGTACCACCGGAAGCTCCCGCGAGCAGTACCTC.

Of note for this clonotype: This may arise from a read error, as a much more abundant clone is one base away. The J gene is TRBJ2-3, the V gene TRBV7-8; maybe TRBD2 (6 bases). CDR1 is SGHVS, CDR2 FQNEAQ, per germline. This CDR3 has 15 residues. Trimming took off 1 base at V and 15 bases at J, with 23 bases between the two ends. CDR3 sequence (DNA): TGTGCCAGCAGCTTAGGGGGAGGTCCCAATACGCAGTATTATTTT. Protein: CASSLGGGPNTQYYF.

The chain links TRBV7-9 to TRBJ1-2, with D unclear. The germline V and J ends were trimmed by 1 base and 10 bases, with 22 bases remaining between them. The CDR3 runs to 16 residues. Germline V gene sequence: CDR1 SEHNR, CDR2 FQNEAQ (reference sequence). The chain's CDR3 is CASSLETEPYEQYYTF. The CDR3, as DNA: TGTGCCAGCAGCTTAGAGACTGAACCCTACGAGCAGTACTACACCTTC.

In regard to this clonotype: As the CDR3 is not closed by the conserved phenylalanine or tryptophan, this likely results from a read error. The DNA is omitted, as the CDR3 cannot be located on it reliably, and the CDR3 follows TCRdb's listing. The V gene is TRBV7-9, the J gene TRBJ2-3. The CDR3 adds up to 13 amino acids, both ends counted. CDR1 and CDR2 from the germline V gene are SEHNR and FQNEAQ (reference sequence). This CDR3 is CASSFQRSDASDE.

Remarks on this clonotype: Because the CDR3 is missing its conserved closing phenylalanine or tryptophan, this is likely a read error. The limits of the CDR3 on the DNA are not certain, so only TCRdb's listed CDR3 is given. The V and J genes are TRBV7-9 and TRBJ2-1; whether TRBD2, the table's D call, matches the DNA was not checked. The CDR3 extends over 13 residues, inclusive of both ends. Germline V lookup: CDR1 SEHNR, CDR2 FQNEAQ (reference sequence). The CDR3 here is CASSDPSAHTDTL.

This chain uses TRBV20-1 with TRBJ1-1; the D is unclear. Germline CDR1 and CDR2: DFQATT and SNEGSKA (reference sequence). The V gene lost 6 bases and the J gene lost 1 base, with 18 bases spanning the gap. The CDR3 spans 15 residues. The CDR3 sequence is CSASTPGRKNTEAFF. CDR3 in DNA: TGCAGTGCCAGCACGCCAGGCCGGAAGAACACTGAAGCTTTCTTT.

For this clonotype: A much larger clone lies a single base off, so this may be a read error. This sequence joins TRBV11-3 and TRBJ2-1, with TRBD2 matching over 8 bases. The CDR3 has 16 residues. Germline V gene lookup returns CDR1 SGHNT and CDR2 YENEEA. With 3 bases clipped from V and 8 bases from J, the junction kept 12 bases outside the gene matches. The CDR3 DNA reads as TGTGCCAGCAGCTTTGAAGTAGGCGGGGGGAGCGATGAGCAGTTCTTC. Amino acid sequence: CASSFEVGGGSDEQFF.

About this clonotype: Given the absence of the conserved phenylalanine or tryptophan at the CDR3 end, a read error is likely. Because the CDR3's place on the DNA is in doubt, the DNA is left out and the CDR3 is given as listed by TCRdb. CDR3 sequence reads: CASSIASADHNEPFFV. The V call is TRBV19, the J call TRBJ1-6. The CDR3 has 16 amino acids, counting both end residues. Looked up from germline, CDR1 is LNHDA and CDR2 is SQIVND (reference sequence).

This chain uses TRBV24-1 with TRBJ2-5; maybe TRBD2 (6 bases). TRBJ2-1 matches the DNA end more closely, so the J call is doubtful. The V gene's germline CDR1 is KGHDR and CDR2 SFDVKD. The CDR3 loop spans 14 amino acids. The CDR3 DNA follows: TGTGCCACCGGGAGTAGCGGCAGGCAGGAGGCGCAGTTCTTC. This sequence encodes CATGSSGRQEAQFF.